The clone carrying this T cell receptor beta chain was seen more than once but under ten times. Its antigen is undetermined. One heparinised blood draw averaging approximately 100 mL was given by each donor. Since all of the isolated RNA was reverse transcribed, expressed TCRB transcripts were what got sequenced. Generated by immunoSEQ multiplex PCR, the TCRdb table keeps only in-frame clones and is missing some. The sample lists 95,000 to 150,000 clones; about 17% were seen once. The sample belongs to a study of beta chain features in type 1 diabetes. Study at large: Patients looked much like healthy donors when it came to age, gender and cell yields.

Germline loops: CDR1 SQVTM, CDR2 ANQGSEA. Trimming cost V 6 bases and J 15 bases, with 21 bases left between them. The CDR3 spans 12 residues. Study-level points and caveats: Patients' naive, central memory and Treg TCRB repertoires seemed closer to one another than those of healthy donors. TCRB CDR3 length was moderately but significantly reduced in all four CD4+ subsets of Type 1 diabetes patients.

The V and J genes are TRBV29-1 and TRBJ2-1; maybe TRBD2 (5 bases). This clonotype originated in a man between 25 and 39 years old with type 1 diabetes. Sequencing was done on a sample of central memory CD4+ T cells from blood. The CDR3 here is CSVLTPGSVGFF. The CDR3 nucleotides are TGCAGCGTACTCACCCCGGGGTCAGTAGGGTTCTTC.